The clone carrying this TCR beta chain has ten or more counts. Its cognate antigen is unknown. CDR1 SGHKS and CDR2 YYEKEE come from the germline V gene (reference sequence). This CDR3 contains 13 residues. Trimming cost V 5 bases and J 3 bases, with 11 bases left between them. Individual cDNA molecules each received unique molecular identifiers attached to them. TCRdb used MiXCR to reprocess the 5' RACE reads, holding one entry per CDR3 protein. The sample includes tens of thousands of distinct CDR3 sequences, 5.5% to 8% of them seen just once. These data belong to a study of early T cells in non-severe SARS-CoV-2 infection. Study context: The sequenced material was bulk RNA from unsorted whole blood, and its chains were unpaired. Findings and caveats of the study: Reliance on VDJdb matching favored anti-spike CD8 responses; private and CD4 specificities were missed.

This receptor was taken from an adult who was a healthcare worker with PCR-confirmed SARS-CoV-2 infection or an uninfected control (not recorded which). The J gene is TRBJ1-1, the V gene TRBV5-5; D remains unclear. Sequenced material: whole blood. The chain's CDR3 is CASRSQQYTEAFF. Here the CDR3 DNA reads TGTGCCAGCAGGTCGCAGCAATACACTGAAGCTTTCTTT.